The 17 T cell receptor beta chains given below trace back to one sample, sequenced in a study of identical twins (dated by TCRdb to 2015 to 2016). The library was produced with 5' RACE. This sample was sequenced with an Illumina HiSeq 2000. TCRdb itself trimmed the public reads at Q25 with fastp, ran MiXCR and retained productive beta chains. Each CDR3 protein appears once, grouped with its most common genes and DNA. The sample table shows around 340,000 distinct CDR3 sequences, and roughly 12% are seen once. The ten most abundant clones make up just over 7% of the sample. These data also formed part of another study, on yellow fever vaccine responses in identical twins.

Specimen: CD8+ T cells sorted from blood. The source is a woman younger than 35 in good health.

Here the CDR3 DNA reads TGTGCCAGCAGCCACAGACAGAGCTCCTACGAGCAGTACGTC. Its protein product is CASSHRQSSYEQYV. This sequence joins TRBV28 and TRBJ2-7, with D possibly TRBD1 on 5 matching bases. V was pared by 6 bases and J by 0 bases, with 12 bases between. This CDR3 spans 14 amino acids. Germline V lookup: CDR1 MDHEN, CDR2 SYDVKM.

The chain joins TRBV5-1 to TRBJ2-7; D remains unclear. This CDR3 has 13 residues. V was cut by 7 bases and J by 4 bases, with 15 bases left in between. Germline lookup yields CDR1 SGHRS and CDR2 YFSETQ. The CDR3 nucleotides read TGCGCCAGCGCTGAAGGCTCGCGGTACGAGCAGTACTTC. Amino acids: CASAEGSRYEQYF.

This clonotype was counted between two and nine times. The V gene is TRBV19, the J gene TRBJ2-1; perhaps D is TRBD1 or TRBD2 (5 bases each). The germline V and J ends were trimmed by 10 bases and 5 bases, with 12 bases remaining between them. This CDR3 is built from 12 residues. Germline CDR1 is LNHDA and CDR2 is SQIVND (reference sequence). CDR3 amino acids: CATWDLHNEQFF. CDR3 nucleotide sequence: TGTGCCACCTGGGACCTCCACAATGAGCAGTTCTTC.

This clonotype was seen a handful of times. V is TRBV5-1 and J is TRBJ1-1; 7 bases line up with TRBD1. CDR1 is SGHRS, CDR2 YFSETQ, per germline. The CDR3 covers 16 residues. The V segment lost 0 bases and the J segment 1 base; nucleotides outside the gene matches: 6. The CDR3 DNA reads as TGCGCCAGCAGCTTGGAGACAGGGACGCCGAACACTGAAGCTTTCTTT. This sequence encodes CASSLETGTPNTEAFF.

This clonotype has a count of ten or more. V usage is TRBV7-9 and J usage is TRBJ2-7; possibly TRBD2 for D (6 bases). This CDR3 region has 12 residues. Germline loops: CDR1 SEHNR, CDR2 FQNEAQ (reference sequence). The V end was cut by 8 bases, the J end by 7 bases, with 15 bases between. CDR3 residues: CASEEGTGEQYF. For the CDR3, the DNA is TGTGCCAGCGAGGAGGGGACCGGAGAGCAGTACTTC.

At least ten counts were recorded for this clonotype. The chain employs TRBV24-1 and TRBJ2-1; the D is unclear. Trimming removed 0 bases at V and 4 bases at J, with 6 bases between. This CDR3 is built from 14 residues. In germline, CDR1 is KGHDR, CDR2 SFDVKD. The CDR3 loop is CATSDLSSYNEQFF. CDR3 DNA sequence: TGTGCCACCAGTGATTTGTCTAGTTACAATGAGCAGTTCTTC.

V gene TRBV7-6 combines with J gene TRBJ2-1; 9 bases align to TRBD2. Germline V gene data show CDR1 as SGHVS and CDR2 as FNYEAQ. This CDR3 has 16 residues. The J segment lost 4 bases and the V segment lost 1 base, leaving 5 bases of the junction unmatched. In nucleotides, the CDR3 is TGTGCCAGCAGCTTAGAAGGCGGGGGGGGTTACAATGAGCAGTTCTTC. Amino acid sequence: CASSLEGGGGYNEQFF.

The CDR3 spells CASSESRLLPGYEQYF. In nucleotides, the CDR3 is TGTGCCAGCAGTGAATCGCGACTGCTCCCGGGGTACGAGCAGTACTTC. The V call is TRBV6-1, the J call TRBJ2-7, with D maybe TRBD2 (5 bases). The CDR3 runs to 16 residues. V gave up 2 bases and J gave up 4 bases, with 18 bases separating them. Germline loops: CDR1 MNHNS, CDR2 SASEGT.

This clonotype has a handful of counts. This chain uses TRBV7-9 with TRBJ1-2, with 8 bases matching TRBD1. This CDR3 has 16 amino acids. V lost 3 bases to trimming and J lost 2 bases; unmatched junction nucleotides: 8. Looked up from germline, CDR1 is SEHNR and CDR2 is FQNEAQ (reference sequence). The CDR3 loop reads CASSFTGQGLNYGYTF. CDR3 DNA sequence: TGTGCCAGCAGCTTCACTGGACAGGGCCTAAACTATGGCTACACCTTC.

This clonotype occurred a few times. This chain joins TRBV7-4 and TRBJ2-7; unclear D gene. The CDR3 runs 12 residues. Germline CDR1 is SGHVT and CDR2 is SQSDAQ. V lost 4 bases and J 7 bases, leaving 11 bases between the germline ends. The CDR3, as DNA: TGTGCCAGCAGCTCCCTTTCTGGAGAGCAGTACGTC. Its protein product is CASSSLSGEQYV.

This clonotype was detected ten times or more. The chain employs TRBV6-5 and TRBJ2-3; 10 nucleotides agree with TRBD2. This CDR3 region has 16 residues. From germline, CDR1 is MNHEY and CDR2 SVGAGI. The trim removed 0 bases at V and 3 bases at J, leaving 3 bases unmatched. The chain's CDR3 is CASSYSAAGGTDTQYF. The DNA of the CDR3 is TGTGCCAGCAGTTACTCGGCAGCGGGAGGGACAGATACGCAGTATTTT.

This clonotype came up many times. The chain carries TRBV29-1 and TRBJ2-1; 13 nucleotides agree with TRBD2. The CDR3 has 18 residues. V lost 6 bases, J lost 3 bases, and 14 bases stayed unmatched. Germline CDR1 is SQVTM and CDR2 is ANQGSEA. CDR3 amino acids: CSVESPGLAGSDYNEQFF. In DNA, the CDR3 is TGCAGCGTGGAGTCGCCGGGACTAGCGGGATCGGACTACAATGAGCAGTTCTTC.

The V gene is TRBV5-6, the J gene TRBJ2-2, with D perhaps being TRBD1 or TRBD2 (6 bases each). The V end lost 4 bases, the J end lost 9 bases, and 22 bases lay between the germline ends. This CDR3 contains 16 residues. CDR1 and CDR2 (germline): SGHDT, YYEEEE. CDR3 sequence: CASSGTGGEHERELFF. CDR3 nucleotide sequence: TGTGCCAGCAGCGGGACCGGGGGCGAACACGAGCGGGAGCTGTTTTTT.

This clonotype was found a few times. This chain links TRBV4-2 with TRBJ2-3; D gene unclear. This CDR3 spans 17 amino acids. The V and J ends lost 0 bases and 0 bases respectively, with 13 bases between them. From germline, CDR1 is LGHNA and CDR2 YNFKEQ. The CDR3 loop reads CASSQDVVMSSTDTQYF. CDR3 in DNA: TGTGCCAGCAGCCAAGATGTGGTGATGTCTAGCACAGATACGCAGTATTTT.

This clonotype was counted a few times. The V gene is TRBV6-2 or TRBV6-3, the J gene TRBJ2-3; 14 bases align to TRBD2. The CDR3 has 19 residues. V was clipped by 5 bases and J by 2 bases; unmatched bases: 12. Per the germline V gene, CDR1 is MNHEY and CDR2 is SVGEGT. CDR3 DNA: TGTGCCAGCAGTCCAACCGGGACTAGCGGGAGAGGACTCACAGATACGCAGTATTTT. It codes for CASSPTGTSGRGLTDTQYF.

The chain has TRBV7-9 and TRBJ2-7; 8 bases line up with TRBD2. The CDR3 length is 15 residues. Germline V CDR1 and CDR2: SEHNR, FQNEAQ (reference sequence). J was trimmed by 2 bases and V by 4 bases; bases with no gene match: 7. In DNA, the CDR3 is TGTGCCAGCAGCTCCGCCGGGAGGGCAGCCTACGAGCAGTACTTC. This codes for CASSSAGRAAYEQYF.

This clonotype was seen only a few times. The chain has TRBV9 and TRBJ2-7, with a tentative D call TRBD2 (7 bases). Germline assignment: CDR1 SGDLS and CDR2 YYNGEE. The V and J ends lost 3 bases and 5 bases respectively, with 18 bases between them. The CDR3 extends over 15 amino acids. CDR3 bases: TGTGCCAGCAGCGGAGGGGGGGGCCTAGCAGACGAGCAGTACTTC. This encodes CASSGGGGLADEQYF.